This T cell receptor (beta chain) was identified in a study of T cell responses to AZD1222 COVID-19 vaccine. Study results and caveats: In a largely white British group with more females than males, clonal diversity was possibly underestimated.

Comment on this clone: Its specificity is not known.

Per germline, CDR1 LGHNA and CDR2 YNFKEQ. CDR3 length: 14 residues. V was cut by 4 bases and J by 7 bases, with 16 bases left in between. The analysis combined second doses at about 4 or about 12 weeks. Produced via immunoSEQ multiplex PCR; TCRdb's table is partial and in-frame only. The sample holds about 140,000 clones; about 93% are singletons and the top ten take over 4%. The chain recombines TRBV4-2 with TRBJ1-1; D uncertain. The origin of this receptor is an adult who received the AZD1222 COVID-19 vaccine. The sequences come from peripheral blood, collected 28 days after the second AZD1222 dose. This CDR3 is CASSPPGETNEAFF. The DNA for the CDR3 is TGTGCCAGCAGCCCACCCGGGGAAACGAATGAAGCTTTCTTT.